Below are 32 T cell receptor beta chains sequenced from a single sample in a study of T cells in tumors after PD-1 blockade. Repertoires were generated with immunoSEQ multiplex PCR, while TCRdb's copy carries only in-frame clones and drops some. The sample carries more than 50,000 clones, under 80% recorded once. Sequenced here: PBMCs, sampled after anti-PD-1 treatment. Source of these receptors: a human donor with basal cell carcinoma.

CDR3 protein: CASSLGFRLAGESNEQFF. CDR3 DNA sequence: TGTGCCAGCAGCTTAGGATTTCGGCTAGCGGGGGAGTCCAATGAGCAGTTCTTC. The chain couples TRBV7-8 to TRBJ2-1; TRBD2 agrees at 10 bases. V shed 1 base, J shed 6 bases, and the junction held 12 bases outside the gene matches. The CDR3 covers 18 residues. The germline V gene encodes CDR1 SGHVS and CDR2 FQNEAQ. Using reference TRBV7-8 and TRBJ2-1 for the parts outside the CDR3, the full variable domain is GAGVSQSPRYKVAKRGQDVALRCDPISGHVSLFWYQQALGQGPEFLTYFQNEAQLDKSGLPSDRFFAERPEGSVSTLKIQRTQQEDSAVYLCASSLGFRLAGESNEQFFGPGTRLTVL.

In its sample, this clone was seen once. The rearrangement links TRBV11-2 to TRBJ2-7; 9 nucleotides agree with TRBD2. There are 13 residues in the CDR3. Germline CDR1 is SGHAT and CDR2 is FQNNGV. The V gene end was trimmed by 3 bases and the J gene end by 3 bases; junction bases not matched to a gene: 0. As DNA, the CDR3 is TGTGCCAGCAGCTTTAGCGGGGGCTACGAGCAGTACTTC. Amino acids: CASSFSGGYEQYF.

CDR3: CATSISGGSTDTQYF. The DNA of the CDR3 is TGTGCCACCAGTATTAGCGGGGGGTCCACAGATACGCAGTATTTT. The rearrangement uses TRBV24-1 and TRBJ2-3; 10 bases map to TRBD2. V lost 6 bases to trimming and J lost 2 bases; unmatched junction nucleotides: 4. Germline-derived CDR1 and CDR2 are KGHDR and SFDVKD. The CDR3 totals 15 residues.

The chain employs TRBV19 and TRBJ2-3, with a possible D match to TRBD1 (6 bases). This CDR3 has 13 residues. Trimming stripped 5 bases from V and 7 bases from J, with 13 bases between. CDR1 and CDR2 (germline): LNHDA, SQIVND (reference sequence). Here the CDR3 reads CASSPGQKYTQYF. CDR3 nucleotide sequence: TGTGCCAGTAGTCCCGGACAGAAGTATACGCAGTATTTT.

The chain combines TRBV3-1 (or the pseudogene TRBV3-2) with TRBJ1-2; D uncertain. CDR3 size: 16 residues. Germline V CDR1 and CDR2: LGHDT, YNNKEL (reference sequence). Trimming cost V 2 bases and J 0 bases, with 13 bases left between them. Written as DNA, the CDR3 is TGTGCCAGCAGCCAATACGCAGGACTAACTAACTATGGCTACACCTTC. Amino acids: CASSQYAGLTNYGYTF.

V is TRBV6-5 and J is TRBJ1-5; no clear D gene. The germline gives CDR1 MNHEY, CDR2 SVGAGI. V lost 5 bases and J 9 bases, leaving 14 bases between the germline ends. The CDR3 has 13 amino acids. Written as DNA, the CDR3 is TGTGCCAGCAGTCCAACAGAGGGTTCGCCCCAGCATTTT. Amino acid sequence: CASSPTEGSPQHF.

The V gene is TRBV5-1, the J gene TRBJ2-1; TRBD2 matches 8 bases. Looked up from germline, CDR1 is SGHRS and CDR2 is YFSETQ. The CDR3 length is 15 residues. Losses at the gene ends were 2 bases for V and 3 bases for J; bases not matched to a gene: 4. The CDR3 protein is CASSLAGEGYNEQFF. The CDR3 DNA reads TGCGCCAGCAGCTTAGCGGGGGAGGGCTACAATGAGCAGTTCTTC.

The rearrangement uses TRBV5-5 and TRBJ2-3, with 7 bases identical to TRBD2. The J segment lost 3 bases and the V segment lost 1 base, leaving 8 bases of the junction unmatched. Germline V gene data show CDR1 as SGHKS and CDR2 as YYEKEE (reference sequence). The CDR3 is made up of 16 amino acids. CDR3 coding DNA: TGTGCCAGCAGCTTGAGAGGGACTACCCCGACAGATACGCAGTATTTT. It codes for CASSLRGTTPTDTQYF.

The chain uses TRBV14 and TRBJ1-2; D unresolved. The CDR3 is 14 residues long. V was pared by 1 base and J by 3 bases, with 9 bases between. Germline V gene sequence: CDR1 SGHDN, CDR2 FVKESK. CDR3 sequence: CASSQVREDYGYTF. CDR3 nucleotides: TGTGCCAGCAGCCAAGTAAGGGAAGACTATGGCTACACCTTC.

The gene calls are TRBV11-3 and TRBJ2-1; no definite D call. V lost 0 bases and J lost 9, with 6 bases in between. Germline lookup yields CDR1 SGHNT and CDR2 YENEEA. The CDR3 covers 12 residues. CDR3 bases: TGTGCCAGCAGCTTAGATCTCAGTGAGCAGTTCTTC. Encoded protein: CASSLDLSEQFF.

The chain carries TRBV25-1 and TRBJ2-1; TRBD1 aligns across 7 bases. Trimming took 8 bases from V and 7 from J; bases not matched to a gene: 5. This CDR3 has 12 amino acids. Germline-derived CDR1 and CDR2 are MGHDK and SYGVNS. This CDR3 reads CASGNRGNEQFF. DNA for the CDR3: TGTGCCAGCGGGAACAGGGGAAATGAGCAGTTCTTC.

The chain couples TRBV21-1 to TRBJ1-6; the table names TRBD1, a call not compared with the DNA. TRBV21-1 is recorded as a pseudogene. The CDR3 spans 17 residues. DNA of the CDR3: TGTGCCAGCAGCATGTGGACAGGACTTGCCTTAAATTCACCCCTCCACTTT. It translates to CASSMWTGLALNSPLHF.

The DNA of the CDR3 is TGCGCCAGCAGCTTGGCCACATCTAGGAGTTCACCCCTCCACTTT. Protein sequence: CASSLATSRSSPLHF. V and J are TRBV5-1 and TRBJ1-6; no firm D call. There are 15 residues in the CDR3. Germline CDR1 and CDR2: SGHRS and YFSETQ. V lost 0 bases and J 9 bases, leaving 13 bases between the germline ends.

The CDR3 region is CASSQNEQFF. DNA for the CDR3: TGTGCCAGCAGTCAAAATGAGCAGTTCTTC. This chain uses TRBV12-3 or TRBV12-4 with TRBJ2-1; no definite D call. The CDR3 is made up of 10 amino acids. V was clipped by 5 bases and J by 7 bases, with 3 bases between them.

This clone was counted only a few times. The genes are TRBV19 and TRBJ1-5, with D possibly being TRBD1 (5 bases). The CDR3 sequence is 14 residues long. Germline values: CDR1 LNHDA, CDR2 SQIVND (reference sequence). V dropped 0 bases and J dropped 6 bases, with 9 bases sitting between them. The DNA of the CDR3 is TGTGCCAGTAGTATAGATCTCAGGGTTCAGCCCCAGCATTTT. This sequence encodes CASSIDLRVQPQHF. Combining the CDR3 with reference TRBV19 and TRBJ1-5 gives the whole variable domain DGGITQSPKYLFRKEGQNVTLSCEQNLNHDAMYWYRQDPGQGLRLIYYSQIVNDFQKGDIAEGYSVSREKKESFPLTVTSAQKNPTAFYLCASSIDLRVQPQHFGDGTRLSIL.

DNA of the CDR3: TGTGCCAGCACCCCCCGGGGGACCGTTAACTATGGCTACACCTTC. Translated: CASTPRGTVNYGYTF. The chain is built from TRBV27 and TRBJ1-2; TRBD1 is a possible D gene (5 bases). Germline V gives CDR1 MNHEY, CDR2 SMNVEV (reference sequence). The CDR3 runs 15 residues. V lost 7 bases to trimming and J lost 1 base, with 16 bases between them.

This chain joins TRBV7-8 and TRBJ1-1; D is undetermined. V dropped 6 bases and J dropped 0 bases, with 11 bases sitting between them. Germline CDR1 reads SGHVS; CDR2 reads FQNEAQ. The CDR3 is made up of 14 amino acids. CDR3 bases: TGTGCCAGCAGTTATCAGGAGATGAACACTGAAGCTTTCTTT. Residues: CASSYQEMNTEAFF.

This chain joins TRBV5-6 and TRBJ2-7; D is ambiguous. V lost 2 bases, J lost 0 bases, and 12 bases lay in between. This CDR3 region has 15 residues. In germline, CDR1 is SGHDT, CDR2 YYEEEE. CDR3 sequence reads: CASSFLGYNSYEQYF. The DNA of the CDR3 is TGTGCCAGCAGCTTCCTCGGATATAACTCCTACGAGCAGTACTTC.

The chain recombines TRBV29-1 with TRBJ2-1; 12 nucleotides line up with TRBD1. The J segment lost 8 bases and the V segment lost 6 bases, leaving 11 bases of the junction unmatched. This CDR3 is 15 amino acids long. Per germline, CDR1 SQVTM and CDR2 ANQGSEA. The CDR3 nucleotides are TGCAGCGTCCAGCCCGGGACAGGGGGCACCTATGAGCAGTTCTTC. Translation gives CSVQPGTGGTYEQFF.

The gene calls are TRBV12-5 and TRBJ1-1; 8 bases align to TRBD1. The CDR3 loop spans 15 amino acids. Germline V gene lookup returns CDR1 LGHNT and CDR2 FRNRAP. Trimming cost V 6 bases and J 0 bases; bases outside gene matches: 6. The CDR3 here is CASGPGTGMNTEAFF. The CDR3 DNA reads TGTGCTAGTGGCCCGGGGACAGGCATGAACACTGAAGCTTTCTTT. Supplemented by reference TRBV12-5 and TRBJ1-1, the full variable domain reads DARVTQTPRHKVTEMGQEVTMRCQPILGHNTVFWYRQTMMQGLELLAYFRNRAPLDDSGMPKDRFSAEMPDATLATLKIQPSEPRDSAVYFCASGPGTGMNTEAFFGQGTRLTVV.

V gene TRBV5-4 combines with J gene TRBJ1-3; D is ambiguous. The CDR3 contains 15 residues. The V gene lost 0 bases and the J gene lost 0 bases, with 7 bases spanning the gap. Germline assignment: CDR1 SGHNT and CDR2 YYREEE (reference sequence). The CDR3 reads CASSLGAGSGNTIYF. CDR3 DNA sequence: TGTGCCAGCAGCTTGGGGGCAGGCTCTGGAAACACCATATATTTT. The whole variable domain, filled in from reference TRBV5-4 and TRBJ1-3, reads ETGVTQSPTHLIKTRGQQVTLRCSSQSGHNTVSWYQQALGQGPQFIFQYYREEENGRGNFPPRFSGLQFPNYSSELNVNALELDDSALYLCASSLGAGSGNTIYFGEGSWLTVV.

The chain uses TRBV9 and TRBJ1-1; D possibly corresponds to TRBD1 (6 bases). Per germline, CDR1 SGDLS and CDR2 YYNGEE. This CDR3 region has 13 residues. Trimming cost V 0 bases and J 8 bases, with 11 bases left between them. CDR3 nucleotide sequence: TGTGCCAGCAGCGTAGAAGTGCAGGGGGAAGCTTTCTTT. Translated, it gives CASSVEVQGEAFF.

For this clone: This same CDR3 is encoded by further DNA sequences in the sample. The chain combines TRBV19 with TRBJ2-7, with D possibly TRBD2 on 6 matching bases. CDR1 and CDR2 (germline): LNHDA, SQIVND (reference sequence). This CDR3 has 14 amino acids. V lost 3 bases to trimming and J lost 0 bases, with 9 bases between them. The CDR3 region is CASSIGGLSYEQYF. CDR3 DNA sequence: TGTGCCAGTAGTATTGGAGGGCTCTCCTACGAGCAGTACTTC.

This clone showed up many times. The rearrangement uses TRBV7-9 and TRBJ2-1, with 11 bases matching TRBD2. V dropped 1 base and J dropped 5; count of bases not matched to a gene: 10. This CDR3 is 18 amino acids long. Germline CDR1 SEHNR, CDR2 FQNEAQ (reference sequence). The CDR3 coding sequence is TGTGCCAGCAGCTTAGGCCTAATCGGGACTAGCGGAAACAATGAGCAGTTCTTC. This codes for CASSLGLIGTSGNNEQFF.

This chain links TRBV6-5 with TRBJ1-2; 11 bases line up with TRBD1. This CDR3 comprises 15 residues. Germline V gene sequence: CDR1 MNHEY, CDR2 SVGAGI. With 2 bases clipped from V and 5 bases from J, the junction kept 4 bases outside the gene matches. CDR3 sequence: CASSYGTGGVYGYTF. Written as DNA, the CDR3 is TGTGCCAGCAGTTACGGGACAGGGGGAGTGTATGGCTACACCTTC.

The chain links TRBV19 to TRBJ2-7, with 9 bases that match TRBD2. With 7 bases clipped from V and 5 bases from J, the junction kept 15 bases outside the gene matches. The CDR3 is 16 residues long. Germline loops: CDR1 LNHDA, CDR2 SQIVND (reference sequence). Written as DNA, the CDR3 is TGTGCCAGTACACCCGAGCGGAGCGGGGGGACCCACGAGCAGTACTTC. This sequence encodes CASTPERSGGTHEQYF.

This chain joins TRBV4-1 and TRBJ1-1; D unresolved. CDR1 MGHRA and CDR2 YSYEKL come from the germline V gene. CDR3 size: 13 residues. The V end was cut by 6 bases, the J end by 5 bases, with 13 bases between. The CDR3 DNA follows: TGCGCCAGCAGAGGGCACAGCCTTACTGAAGCTTTCTTT. Translated: CASRGHSLTEAFF.

The V call is TRBV18, the J call TRBJ2-2, with D possibly matching TRBD2 (6 bases). CDR3 length: 14 residues. Deletions cut 0 bases from V and 5 bases from J, with 7 bases between. Germline V CDR1 and CDR2: KGHSH, LQKENI. CDR3 region: CASSPPGRTGELFF. DNA for the CDR3: TGTGCCAGCTCACCACCGGGGAGGACCGGGGAGCTGTTTTTT.

This clone was recorded at least ten times. V gene TRBV6-5 combines with J gene TRBJ2-7; TRBD2 might be the D (6 bases). V was clipped by 0 bases and J by 1 base, with 7 bases between them. In germline, CDR1 is MNHEY, CDR2 SVGAGI. The CDR3 contains 14 residues. The CDR3 DNA sequence: TGTGCCAGCAGTTACTCACGGGAGTCCTACGAGCAGTACTTC. This translates into CASSYSRESYEQYF.

The chain is built from TRBV27 and TRBJ1-1, with D possibly matching TRBD1 (5 bases). V was shortened by 8 bases and J by 5 bases, with 15 bases between the two germline ends. Germline-derived CDR1 and CDR2 are MNHEY and SMNVEV (reference sequence). This CDR3 has 13 amino acids. The DNA for the CDR3 is TGTGCCAGCGCCTATCAGGGAGGAACTGAAGCTTTCTTT. It codes for CASAYQGGTEAFF.

The rearrangement uses TRBV2 and TRBJ2-1, with D uncertain. The germline V gene has CDR1 SNHLY and CDR2 FYNNEI. Trimming pared 6 bases from V and 5 bases from J, leaving 5 bases between. This CDR3 has 11 residues. The CDR3 is CASSVNNEQFF. The CDR3 bases are TGTGCCAGCAGCGTGAACAATGAGCAGTTCTTC.

The genes are TRBV7-9 and TRBJ2-4; the D call may be TRBD1 or TRBD2 (5 bases each). V lost 1 base, J lost 8 bases, and 15 bases lay in between. This CDR3 has 15 residues. Germline CDR1 SEHNR, CDR2 FQNEAQ (reference sequence). The CDR3 is CASSLEGAGFDIQYF. The CDR3 DNA sequence: TGTGCCAGCAGCTTAGAGGGAGCAGGGTTTGACATTCAGTACTTC.